This entry describes one T cell receptor beta chain. This CDR3 has 13 residues. Deletions cut 3 bases from V and 4 bases from J, with 10 bases between. In germline, CDR1 is SGHRS, CDR2 YFSETQ. The sample is drawn from a study of OX40 agonist ivuxolimab in advanced cancers. Sequencing used immunoSEQ multiplex PCR; TCRdb keeps in-frame clones, though not all of them. Found here are over 65,000 clones, around 80% of them singletons; the top ten hold 5.5%. The chain carries TRBV5-1 and TRBJ1-2; D not resolved. This sequence was found in an adult with an advanced solid tumor such as melanoma, head and neck, liver or kidney cancer. Material: CD4+ or CD8+ T cells sorted from blood, obtained in a trial of the OX40 agonist ivuxolimab. CDR3 nucleotides: TGCGCCAGCAGCTCAGCTTCCTCCTATGGCTACACCTTC. This sequence encodes CASSSASSYGYTF.